There are a few counts of the clone carrying this TCR beta chain. What it recognizes is unknown. Sorted populations were all over 95% pure. The sample comes from a study of beta chain features in type 1 diabetes. The CDR3 runs to 11 residues. Trimming took 7 bases from V and 5 from J, leaving 9 bases between them. The germline gives CDR1 SGHRS, CDR2 YFSETQ. Notes on the study in general: Lower insertion and higher deletion counts appeared at VDJ junctions in type 1 diabetes patients. Naive, central memory and Treg TCRB repertoires seemed to resemble each other more closely in patients than they did in healthy donors. Significant though moderate, a shortening of TCRB CDR3s appeared in all four CD4+ subsets of Type 1 diabetes patients.

Expressed TCRB transcripts got sequenced, as all isolated RNA was reverse transcribed. Assay used: immunoSEQ multiplex PCR; TCRdb lists only in-frame clones, some missing. There are roughly 400,000 clones in the sample; about 10% occur only once, and about 0.6% lies in the top ten. The sequenced sample consisted of central memory CD4+ T cells from blood. The sequence was obtained from a man younger than 40 with type 1 diabetes. The V and J genes are TRBV5-1 and TRBJ2-5, with D uncertain. The CDR3 nucleotides are TGCGCCAGCCGTTTCGAGGAGACCCAGTACTTC. It specifies CASRFEETQYF.